Listed below are T cell receptor beta chains from one sample, sequenced in a study of response to subunit inactivated influenza vaccine. From the RT-PCR reads, TCRdb called clonotypes with MiXCR, one entry per CDR3 protein. The data hold around 580,000 distinct CDR3 sequences, with 10% to 15% observed a single time. The sample here was PBMCs from blood, taken on the day of vaccination. These receptors were collected from a man aged 50-60 years who received an inactivated influenza vaccine. The CDR3 runs from the conserved cysteine through the conserved F or W. Each record gives: J gene, V gene, CDR3 protein.

>TRBJ2-2|TRBV28
CASSSFKQGFLFSNTGELFF
>TRBJ2-7|TRBV10-1
CASSGHDLSYEQYF
>TRBJ2-3|TRBV2
CASSDGSSTDTQYF
>TRBJ1-2|TRBV12-3/TRBV12-4
CASSFDFVSYGYTF
>TRBJ1-1|TRBV5-6
CASSLTTRGGPDTEAFF
>TRBJ2-1|TRBV4-2
CASSQDGAGGRNEQFF
>TRBJ2-7|TRBV18
CASSPGRQGGGEQYF
>TRBJ2-1|TRBV12-3/TRBV12-4
CASRPGLAEGAHEQFF
>TRBJ2-3|TRBV28
CASSSFWTSGSLSTDTQYF
>TRBJ2-2|TRBV9
CASSATSGTGELFF
>TRBJ2-6|TRBV18
CASSPFYAGANVLTF
>TRBJ1-4|TRBV10-3
CAIRANKGFGKGNEKLFF
>TRBJ1-1|TRBV6-5
CASSYSPGFTEAFF
>TRBJ1-2|TRBV28
CASSLPDTNYGYTF
>TRBJ2-4|TRBV5-1
CASSPGTEKNIQYF
>TRBJ1-1|TRBV27
CASRLSGTAGENTEAFF
>TRBJ2-5|TRBV6-2/TRBV6-3
CASSTGGVETQYF
>TRBJ2-1|TRBV7-9
CASSPPVEQFF
>TRBJ2-2|TRBV7-3
CASSPRDRSNTGELFF
>TRBJ2-1|TRBV29-1
CSVEGGLSSYNEQFF
>TRBJ2-3|TRBV6-1
CATHTRSLMGDTQYF
>TRBJ2-6|TRBV7-9
CASSSTGVGANVLTF
>TRBJ2-7|TRBV27
CASGRQGYEQYF
>TRBJ2-7|TRBV4-1
CASSQPTSGSNEQYF
>TRBJ2-1|TRBV6-2/TRBV6-3
CASTLFGAGAPYNEQFF
>TRBJ1-1|TRBV3-1
CASSLGQGVAEAFF
>TRBJ2-3|TRBV10-3
CAIRKAEVNTDTQYF
>TRBJ2-2|TRBV5-1
CASSQGALGGELFF
>TRBJ1-3|TRBV7-8
CASSIQAPSGNTIYF
>TRBJ2-3|TRBV19
CASSIGGSIGDTQYF
>TRBJ1-5|TRBV6-2/TRBV6-3
CASSYSSNQPQHF
>TRBJ2-1|TRBV20-1
CSAREPGGSYNEQFF
>TRBJ1-5|TRBV6-5
CASSYSRQGGQPRHF
>TRBJ2-1|TRBV20-1
CCAPGLAGGLYNEQFF
>TRBJ2-3|TRBV5-5
CASSLSLSSIGDTQYF